These 30 T cell receptor beta chains were sequenced from one sample in a study of early T cells in non-severe SARS-CoV-2 infection. A single record per CDR3 protein comes from TCRdb applying MiXCR to the 5' RACE reads. The profile shows around 30,000 distinct CDR3 sequences, about 6.5% of them singletons. Sequences were obtained from whole blood. These receptors all stem from an adult who was a healthcare worker with PCR-confirmed SARS-CoV-2 infection or an uninfected control (not recorded which).

This clonotype was seen at least ten times. The chain joins TRBV10-3 to TRBJ2-1; the match to TRBD2 covers 9 bases. Trimming took 0 bases from V and 4 from J; bases not matched to a gene: 10. Looked up from germline, CDR1 is ENHRY and CDR2 is SYGVKD. The CDR3 length is 18 residues. CDR3 DNA: TGTGCCATCAGTGAGTCAATCGGGACAGCGGGGGGTTACAATGAGCAGTTCTTC. Its protein product is CAISESIGTAGGYNEQFF.

This clonotype has at least ten counts. This sequence joins TRBV6-5 and TRBJ1-1; D call uncertain. Trimming pared 4 bases from V and 1 base from J, leaving 1 base between. The CDR3 is 11 residues long. Germline CDR1 reads MNHEY; CDR2 reads SVGAGI. CDR3 DNA sequence: TGTGCCAGCAGTTGGAACACTGAAGCTTTCTTT. It is translated as CASSWNTEAFF.

By proportion, this clonotype is medium-sized. The chain links TRBV30 to TRBJ1-5; possible D gene TRBD1, 5 bases. This CDR3 is built from 15 residues. Germline CDR1 reads GTSNPN; CDR2 reads SVGIG (reference sequence). V shed 3 bases and J shed 1 base, with 13 bases lying between them. The CDR3, as DNA: TGTGCCTGGAGGGAACCGGGACTAAGCAATCAGCCCCAGCATTTT. This gives the protein CAWREPGLSNQPQHF.

The chain has TRBV4-3 and TRBJ2-7, with a weak D call TRBD2 (5 bases). Per the germline V gene, CDR1 is LGHNA and CDR2 is YSLEER. The germline V and J ends were trimmed by 1 base and 3 bases, with 10 bases remaining between them. The CDR3 sequence is 14 residues long. This CDR3 is CASSQADYDYEQYF. The CDR3 nucleotides read TGCGCCAGCAGCCAAGCCGACTACGACTACGAGCAGTACTTC.

This clonotype has a count of ten or more. V is TRBV28 and J is TRBJ1-6; D is possibly TRBD1 (5 bases). The germline V gene encodes CDR1 MDHEN and CDR2 SYDVKM. This CDR3 contains 13 residues. With 7 bases removed from V and 9 bases from J, the gap between germline ends came to 13 bases. CDR3 in amino acids: CASTSGKVSPLHF. The CDR3 DNA is TGTGCCAGCACCTCAGGGAAGGTTTCACCCCTCCACTTT.

The chain joins TRBV3-1 to TRBJ1-5; D remains unclear. Germline CDR1 reads LGHDT; CDR2 reads YNNKEL (reference sequence). V lost 8 bases to trimming and J lost 2 bases, with 10 bases between them. This CDR3 has 13 amino acids. The DNA of the CDR3 is TGTGCCAGCTCTGACGGCCGCAATCAGCCCCAGCATTTT. This translates into CASSDGRNQPQHF.

This clonotype was recorded at least ten times. The J gene is TRBJ2-5, the V gene TRBV7-2; tentatively, D is TRBD2 (7 bases). Germline CDR1 and CDR2: SGHTA and FQGNSA. The CDR3 length is 15 residues. The ends were cut back, 1 base at V and 4 bases at J, with 13 bases in the middle. The CDR3 nucleotides are TGTGCCAGCAGCTTAGGGGGGGGGCCCAGAGAGACCCAGTACTTC. It yields the protein CASSLGGGPRETQYF.

This clonotype has a count of ten or more. This chain links TRBV10-3 with TRBJ2-3, with 9 bases identical to TRBD2. From germline, CDR1 is ENHRY and CDR2 SYGVKD. The J segment lost 1 base and the V segment lost 3 bases, leaving 5 bases of the junction unmatched. CDR3 size: 16 residues. The CDR3 loop reads CAISEGAGGRTDTQYF. The CDR3 DNA reads as TGTGCCATCAGTGAAGGAGCGGGGGGCCGCACAGATACGCAGTATTTT.

This clonotype was seen many times. The chain recombines TRBV20-1 with TRBJ1-5; 8 bases match TRBD1. Germline V gives CDR1 DFQATT, CDR2 SNEGSKA (reference sequence). This CDR3 comprises 16 residues. After removal of 3 bases from V and 3 bases from J, the junction contained 10 bases not matched to a gene. CDR3 amino acids: CSASYRGTVDNQPQHF. The DNA of the CDR3 is TGCAGTGCTAGCTACAGGGGGACGGTGGACAATCAGCCCCAGCATTTT.

This clonotype was counted at least ten times. The chain has TRBV5-1 and TRBJ2-3; 7 bases are a match to TRBD2. Germline V gene data show CDR1 as SGHRS and CDR2 as YFSETQ. V lost 0 bases to trimming and J lost 4 bases; unmatched junction nucleotides: 8. CDR3 length equals 16 residues. The CDR3 here is CASSLGRTSVADTQYF. CDR3 DNA: TGCGCCAGCAGCTTGGGGAGGACTAGTGTGGCAGATACGCAGTATTTT.

Written as DNA, the CDR3 is TGTGCCAGCAGTTACCAAACAGGGGCGGGCTACACCTTC. It specifies CASSYQTGAGYTF. This sequence joins TRBV6-5 and TRBJ1-2; 7 bases map to TRBD1. Unmatched junction bases numbered 5, after V lost 2 bases and J lost 8 bases. This CDR3 comprises 13 residues. Germline V lookup: CDR1 MNHEY, CDR2 SVGAGI.

The chain uses TRBV25-1 and TRBJ1-1, with D possibly matching TRBD1 (6 bases). CDR1 and CDR2 from the germline V gene are MGHDK and SYGVNS. The CDR3 consists of 13 residues. With 8 bases removed from V and 4 bases from J, the gap between germline ends came to 14 bases. Written as DNA, the CDR3 is TGTGCCAGCGCCCCCCCGGGGGCCACTGAAGCTTTCTTT. Its protein product is CASAPPGATEAFF.

The chain recombines TRBV27 with TRBJ2-3; D unclear. The germline V and J ends were trimmed by 3 bases and 2 bases, with 9 bases remaining between them. The V gene's germline CDR1 is MNHEY and CDR2 SMNVEV (reference sequence). The CDR3 totals 14 residues. The DNA of the CDR3 is TGTGCCAGCAGTTTGTGGGCGGCCACAGATACGCAGTATTTT. It codes for CASSLWAATDTQYF.

This clonotype came up many times. The chain has TRBV10-3 and TRBJ2-1, with 10 bases lining up with TRBD1. The V and J ends lost 5 bases and 5 bases, in that order; junction bases with no gene match: 3. The CDR3 consists of 14 residues. Germline V gene lookup returns CDR1 ENHRY and CDR2 SYGVKD. In DNA, the CDR3 is TGTGCCATCAGTCCCGGGACAGGGGACAATGAGCAGTTCTTC. Its translation: CAISPGTGDNEQFF.

This clonotype was seen many times. This chain's CDR3 is CASSLGQGAYEQYF. DNA for the CDR3: TGTGCCAGCAGCTTGGGACAGGGGGCCTACGAGCAGTACTTC. The chain has TRBV7-8 and TRBJ2-7; the match to TRBD1 covers 11 bases. CDR1 SGHVS and CDR2 FQNEAQ come from the germline V gene. Trimming removed 3 bases from V and 2 bases from J; junction bases left unmatched: 0. There are 14 residues in the CDR3.

In this sample, this clonotype turned up many times. The chain employs TRBV6-6 and TRBJ1-2; maybe TRBD1 (5 bases). CDR1 MNHNY and CDR2 SVGAGI come from the germline V gene (reference sequence). The CDR3 has 14 residues. The ends were cut back, 2 bases at V and 2 bases at J, with 9 bases in the middle. CDR3 bases: TGTGCCAGCAGTTACGGCGGGGGGAACTATGGCTACACCTTC. Translated, it gives CASSYGGGNYGYTF.

This clonotype showed up just a few times. This chain joins TRBV12-3 or TRBV12-4 and TRBJ2-7, with 7 bases lining up with TRBD1. Germline trimming cut 5 bases from V and 4 bases from J; bases unmatched to any gene: 8. This CDR3 has 14 residues. CDR3 DNA: TGTGCCAGCAGTCCGTCCCGGGACAGATACGAGCAGTACTTC. Translated, it gives CASSPSRDRYEQYF.

This clonotype was observed many times. The rearrangement links TRBV10-3 to TRBJ1-2; D unresolved. V lost 5 bases to trimming and J lost 8 bases, with 12 bases between them. The CDR3 totals 12 residues. CDR1 ENHRY and CDR2 SYGVKD come from the germline V gene. The CDR3 DNA follows: TGTGCCATCAGTCCGGGAGACGGGGGCTACACCTTC. Amino acids: CAISPGDGGYTF.

This clonotype was recorded at least ten times. V and J are TRBV4-3 and TRBJ1-6; no clear D. CDR3 length: 14 residues. Deletions cut 0 bases from V and 10 bases from J, with 10 bases between. Germline loops: CDR1 LGHNA, CDR2 YSLEER. Here the CDR3 reads CASSQDRGQSPLHF. CDR3 in DNA: TGCGCCAGCAGCCAAGATCGTGGGCAATCACCCCTCCACTTT.

This rearrangement joins TRBV12-3 or TRBV12-4 to TRBJ2-2; D unresolved. This CDR3 contains 14 residues. With 2 bases removed from V and 2 bases from J, the gap between germline ends came to 6 bases. The CDR3 here is CASSLLSNTGELFF. CDR3 in DNA: TGTGCCAGCAGTTTACTTAGTAACACCGGGGAGCTGTTTTTT.

The table lists this clonotype with many counts. The rearrangement joins TRBV20-1 to TRBJ1-2; D gene unclear. Deletions cut 8 bases from V and 8 bases from J, with 12 bases between. This CDR3 region has 10 residues. CDR1 DFQATT and CDR2 SNEGSKA come from the germline V gene (reference sequence). The CDR3 region has the DNA TGCAGTCATGAGGGCCTAGGCTACACCTTC. Its protein product is CSHEGLGYTF.

This clonotype showed up many times. This sequence joins TRBV7-2 and TRBJ2-1; D unresolved. Germline V gene data show CDR1 as SGHTA and CDR2 as FQGNSA. The CDR3 totals 11 residues. Trimming took 4 bases from V and 6 from J, leaving 4 bases between them. CDR3 sequence: CASSSINEQFF. The CDR3 nucleotides are TGTGCCAGCAGCTCGATCAATGAGCAGTTCTTC. Together with reference TRBV7-2 and TRBJ2-1, the CDR3 gives the full variable domain: GAGVSQSPSNKVTEKGKDVELRCDPISGHTALYWYRQSLGQGLEFLIYFQGNSAPDKSGLPSDRFSAERTGGSVSTLTIQRTQQEDSAVYLCASSSINEQFFGPGTRLTVL.

In DNA form, the CDR3 reads TGCAGTGCTAGTCTAGCGGGGGGCACAGATACGCAGTATTTT. Protein sequence: CSASLAGGTDTQYF. The rearrangement links TRBV20-1 to TRBJ2-3, with 10 nucleotides matching TRBD2. Trimming cost V 3 bases and J 1 base; bases outside gene matches: 1. CDR3 length equals 14 residues. Germline V gene sequence: CDR1 DFQATT, CDR2 SNEGSKA (reference sequence).

This clonotype was seen a handful of times. This chain connects TRBV30 to TRBJ2-3; 8 bases agree with TRBD1. There are 15 residues in the CDR3. CDR1 and CDR2 from the germline V gene are GTSNPN and SVGIG (reference sequence). Germline trimming cut 0 bases from V and 1 base from J; bases unmatched to any gene: 3. The DNA for the CDR3 is TGTGCCTGGAGTGTACAGGGGGTTGGCACAGATACGCAGTATTTT. Protein product: CAWSVQGVGTDTQYF. The whole variable domain, remainder taken from reference TRBV30 and TRBJ2-3, is SQTIHQWPATLVQPVGSPLSLECTVEGTSNPNLYWYRQAAGRGLQLLFYSVGIGQISSEVPQNLSASRPQDRQFILSSKKLLLSDSGFYLCAWSVQGVGTDTQYFGPGTRLTVL.

V usage is TRBV9 and J usage is TRBJ2-7, with 7 bases that match TRBD2. The CDR3 is made up of 14 amino acids. Unmatched junction bases numbered 8, after V lost 4 bases and J lost 4 bases. Looked up from germline, CDR1 is SGDLS and CDR2 is YYNGEE. Here the CDR3 DNA reads TGTGCCAGCAGCCCCCGGGACTACAATTACGAGCAGTACTTC. Translation: CASSPRDYNYEQYF. The variable domain in full, with the rest retrieved from reference TRBV9 and TRBJ2-7, is DSGVTQTPKHLITATGQRVTLRCSPRSGDLSVYWYQQSLDQGLQFLIQYYNGEERAKGNILERFSAQQFPDLHSELNLSSLELGDSALYFCASSPRDYNYEQYFGPGTRLTVT.

The chain carries TRBV12-3 or TRBV12-4 and TRBJ1-1, with 9 bases matching TRBD1. CDR3 length equals 14 residues. The ends lost 5 bases at V and 0 bases at J; junction bases unmatched: 1. CDR3 in amino acids: CASSRQGVNTEAFF. The CDR3 region has the DNA TGTGCCAGCAGTAGACAGGGGGTGAACACTGAAGCTTTCTTT.

The table lists this clonotype with many counts. CDR3: CSASSTERTEAFF. The CDR3 bases are TGCAGTGCTAGTTCGACAGAGAGGACTGAAGCTTTCTTT. This rearrangement joins TRBV20-1 to TRBJ1-1; a possible D gene is TRBD1 (5 bases). Trimming took off 3 bases at V and 5 bases at J, with 13 bases between the two ends. The germline V gene has CDR1 DFQATT and CDR2 SNEGSKA (reference sequence). This CDR3 has 13 residues.

This clonotype came up many times. The V gene is TRBV10-3, the J gene TRBJ1-2, with 7 bases lining up with TRBD1. The CDR3 is made up of 13 amino acids. Looked up from germline, CDR1 is ENHRY and CDR2 is SYGVKD. V lost 2 bases and J lost 7; bases outside the gene matches: 4. DNA for the CDR3: TGTGCCATCAGTGAGCAGGGGGTTCTTGGCTACACCTTC. It codes for CAISEQGVLGYTF.

This clonotype has a count of ten or more. The chain uses TRBV4-3 and TRBJ2-6; D not resolved. Germline V gene data show CDR1 as LGHNA and CDR2 as YSLEER. CDR3 size: 16 residues. V dropped 3 bases and J dropped 0 bases, with 9 bases sitting between them. In DNA form, the CDR3 reads TGCGCCAGCAGCCAGCCAGAGAGCTCTGGGGCCAACGTCCTGACTTTC. It is translated as CASSQPESSGANVLTF.

In its sample, this clonotype was seen many times. V usage is TRBV30 and J usage is TRBJ1-5, with D uncertain. The CDR3 loop spans 13 amino acids. Trimming left V 4 bases short and J 2 bases short, with 9 bases between. CDR1 GTSNPN and CDR2 SVGIG come from the germline V gene (reference sequence). CDR3 bases: TGTGCCTGGACGACAACTCGCAATCAGCCCCAGCATTTT. Amino acid sequence: CAWTTTRNQPQHF.